The next 18 T cell receptor beta chains were all read from a single sample in a study of identical twins. TCRdb passed the 5' RACE reads through MiXCR, listing each CDR3 protein once. The table records 200,000 or so distinct CDR3 sequences, around 6.9% of them present only once. Separately, the same data were catalogued under a study of yellow fever vaccine responses in identical twins.

The sample was memory (CD45RO+) T cells sorted from blood. These receptors all stem from a woman between 18 and 30 years old in good health.

The genes are TRBV20-1 and TRBJ2-5; TRBD1 aligns across 8 bases. The CDR3 runs 16 residues. The V gene end was trimmed by 4 bases and the J gene end by 0 bases; junction bases not matched to a gene: 10. Germline assignment: CDR1 DFQATT and CDR2 SNEGSKA (reference sequence). The CDR3 region has the DNA TGCAGTGCTATTCTGGGGACAGGACGGTACCAAGAGACCCAGTACTTC. This gives the protein CSAILGTGRYQETQYF.

J is TRBJ1-2 and V is TRBV20-1; 7 bases are a match to TRBD1. Per the germline V gene, CDR1 is DFQATT and CDR2 is SNEGSKA (reference sequence). The CDR3 extends over 14 amino acids. Losses at the gene ends were 7 bases for V and 0 bases for J; bases not matched to a gene: 8. The CDR3 nucleotides are TGCAGTGTGACAGGGAACCACCCTAACTATGGCTACACCTTC. Translated, it gives CSVTGNHPNYGYTF.

The chain employs TRBV7-8 and TRBJ2-7; a weak D match, TRBD2 (5 bases). The V end was cut by 1 base, the J end by 0 bases, with 7 bases between. The CDR3 spans 14 residues. Germline lookup yields CDR1 SGHVS and CDR2 FQNEAQ. The CDR3 loop reads CASSLVRGSYEQYF. CDR3 coding DNA: TGTGCCAGCAGCTTAGTCCGGGGCTCCTACGAGCAGTACTTC.

This clonotype occurred many times. V gene TRBV7-2 combines with J gene TRBJ2-3, with D possibly matching TRBD2 (5 bases). This CDR3 region has 16 residues. V lost 0 bases and J lost 4, with 14 bases in between. The germline CDR1 and CDR2 sequences are SGHTA and FQGNSA. For the CDR3, the DNA is TGTGCCAGCAGCTTAGCGGTAGCGCGTGGGCCAGATACGCAGTATTTT. It codes for CASSLAVARGPDTQYF.

This clonotype was seen repeatedly, ten times or more. The chain combines TRBV7-2 with TRBJ2-7; D is unclear. The CDR3 extends over 16 amino acids. From germline, CDR1 is SGHTA and CDR2 FQGNSA. V lost 1 base, J lost 0 bases, and 13 bases lay in between. The chain's CDR3 is CASSLEVRLSSYEQYF. The DNA for the CDR3 is TGTGCCAGCAGCTTAGAGGTCCGACTTAGCTCCTACGAGCAGTACTTC.

V usage is TRBV6-1 and J usage is TRBJ2-3; D call uncertain. Germline V gene sequence: CDR1 MNHNS, CDR2 SASEGT. The CDR3 extends over 13 amino acids. The V and J ends lost 7 bases and 4 bases respectively, with 12 bases between them. CDR3 region: CASTRVGSDTQYF. CDR3 sequence (DNA): TGTGCCAGCACCCGGGTTGGCTCAGATACGCAGTATTTT.

This clonotype was found a few times. V usage is TRBV6-6 and J usage is TRBJ1-4, with D perhaps matching TRBD1 (6 bases). CDR1 is MNHNY, CDR2 SVGAGI, per germline (reference sequence). CDR3 length: 14 amino acids. Trimming shortened V by 5 bases and J by 8 bases, and 15 bases separated the two germline ends. CDR3 in amino acids: CASSPPGGGEKLFF. In DNA form, the CDR3 reads TGTGCCAGCAGTCCCCCGGGGGGCGGGGAAAAACTGTTTTTT.

The V and J genes are TRBV7-9 and TRBJ1-1, with D hard to call. V was pared by 1 base and J by 2 bases, with 5 bases between. Looked up from germline, CDR1 is SEHNR and CDR2 is FQNEAQ (reference sequence). The CDR3 consists of 13 residues. In DNA, the CDR3 is TGTGCCAGCAGCTTAGTGGGTAACACTGAAGCTTTCTTT. This translates into CASSLVGNTEAFF. The entire variable domain, with the rest obtained from reference TRBV7-9 and TRBJ1-1, is as follows: DTGVSQNPRHKITKRGQNVTFRCDPISEHNRLYWYRQTLGQGPEFLTYFQNEAQLEKSRLLSDRFSAERPKGSFSTLEIQRTEQGDSAMYLCASSLVGNTEAFFGQGTRLTVV.

This clonotype was seen a handful of times. The chain uses TRBV27 and TRBJ1-2; no reliable D call. The V end was cut by 1 base, the J end by 2 bases, with 14 bases between. The germline CDR1 and CDR2 sequences are MNHEY and SMNVEV (reference sequence). This CDR3 has 16 residues. The CDR3 bases are TGTGCCAGCAGTTTATGGGGTATTGGGCAAAACTATGGCTACACCTTC. This gives the protein CASSLWGIGQNYGYTF.

At least ten counts were recorded for this clonotype. This chain uses TRBV7-9 with TRBJ2-1, with D unclear. Germline CDR1 is SEHNR and CDR2 is FQNEAQ (reference sequence). Deletions cut 2 bases from V and 2 bases from J, with 10 bases between. This CDR3 is built from 15 residues. The CDR3 coding sequence is TGTGCCAGCAGCTTACTCCTCCCTCCCTACAATGAGCAGTTCTTC. Its translation: CASSLLLPPYNEQFF.

The chain combines TRBV6-1 with TRBJ2-2; TRBD1 agrees at 10 bases. The CDR3 loop spans 15 amino acids. V shed 6 bases, J shed 3 bases, and the junction held 4 bases outside the gene matches. The germline V gene has CDR1 MNHNS and CDR2 SASEGT. DNA of the CDR3: TGTGCCAGCAGCAGGACAGGGGGGTACACCGGGGAGCTGTTTTTT. Amino acid sequence: CASSRTGGYTGELFF.

Many counts were recorded for this clonotype. V is TRBV24-1 and J is TRBJ2-2, with D possibly being TRBD1 (6 bases). CDR3 length: 14 amino acids. V lost 7 bases and J lost 1, with 9 bases in between. Looked up from germline, CDR1 is KGHDR and CDR2 is SFDVKD. CDR3 bases: TGTGCCACCAGAGAGACAGGGAACACCGGGGAGCTGTTTTTT. Residues: CATRETGNTGELFF.

This clonotype was seen ten or more times. The chain is built from TRBV29-1 and TRBJ2-7; D remains ambiguous. The CDR3 contains 12 residues. Trimming removed 6 bases at V and 4 bases at J, with 13 bases between. The germline CDR1 and CDR2 sequences are SQVTM and ANQGSEA. Written as DNA, the CDR3 is TGCAGCGTGGCGCTGGTAGGGTACGAGCAGTACTTC. Protein: CSVALVGYEQYF.

J is TRBJ2-7 and V is TRBV10-3; D unresolved. Germline CDR1 ENHRY, CDR2 SYGVKD. Trimming stripped 9 bases from V and 0 bases from J, with 15 bases between. This CDR3 comprises 14 residues. CDR3 protein: CAIASEYGSYEQYF. The CDR3 region has the DNA TGTGCCATTGCCTCTGAGTATGGCTCCTACGAGCAGTACTTC.

The table lists this clonotype with many counts. This chain uses TRBV28 with TRBJ1-1, with D tentatively TRBD1 (5 bases). The V and J ends lost 4 bases and 4 bases respectively, with 19 bases between them. CDR3 length: 16 residues. Germline CDR1 is MDHEN and CDR2 is SYDVKM. The CDR3 reads CASSSLTGSLTTEAFF. CDR3 in DNA: TGTGCCAGCAGTTCCCTCACAGGATCCCTTACCACTGAAGCTTTCTTT.

The CDR3: CASSPWQGGAYNEQFF. In DNA form, the CDR3 reads TGTGCCAGCTCACCATGGCAGGGGGGTGCCTACAATGAGCAGTTCTTC. V and J are TRBV18 and TRBJ2-1; D may be TRBD1 (7 bases). V was clipped by 2 bases and J by 2 bases, with 13 bases between them. The CDR3 has 16 residues. The germline V gene encodes CDR1 KGHSH and CDR2 LQKENI.

This clonotype has ten or more counts. The gene calls are TRBV29-1 and TRBJ1-4; D is ambiguous. The CDR3 totals 11 residues. CDR1 and CDR2 from the germline V gene are SQVTM and ANQGSEA. Between the trimmed V and J ends, which lost 1 base and 13 bases, there was a span of 10 bases. DNA for the CDR3: TGCAGCGTTGAAGTTGGTAAGGGACTGTTTTTT. This encodes CSVEVGKGLFF.

This clonotype was detected many times. The gene calls are TRBV6-2 or TRBV6-3 and TRBJ2-2, with TRBD1 as a possible D gene (6 bases). V was cut by 6 bases and J by 8 bases, with 19 bases left in between. Germline V CDR1 and CDR2: MNHEY, SVGEGT. CDR3 length: 15 amino acids. CDR3: CASRLTGLEAGELFF. The CDR3 DNA sequence: TGTGCCAGCAGACTGACAGGTTTGGAGGCTGGGGAGCTGTTTTTT.